The 4 T cell receptor beta chains presented below share a single source sample, sequenced in a study of cytomegalovirus exposure and HLA in healthy donors. Primers: 60 Vbeta forward and 13 Jbeta reverse. This table comes from immunoSEQ multiplex PCR, and its TCRdb copy is limited to in-frame clones, with some not included. The repertoire holds roughly 250,000 clones, with roughly 80% as singletons. Sequencing used PBMCs. The receptors were gathered from a girl between 2 and 10 years old in good health and CMV-seronegative.

This clone was recorded once. The chain employs TRBV7-8 and TRBJ2-6; 7 bases are shared with TRBD1. From germline, CDR1 is SGHVS and CDR2 FQNEAQ. V was pared by 3 bases and J by 1 base, with 15 bases of the junction left unmatched. CDR3 length: 20 residues. DNA of the CDR3: TGTGCCAGCAGCTTCAATGGCAGGGGGAGAAATCCATCTGGGGCCAACGTCCTGACTTTC. Protein product: CASSFNGRGRNPSGANVLTF.

The chain uses TRBV5-1 and TRBJ1-2; tentative D call: TRBD1 (5 bases). CDR3 length: 15 amino acids. Per germline, CDR1 SGHRS and CDR2 YFSETQ. The V gene lost 0 bases and the J gene lost 2 bases, with 11 bases spanning the gap. CDR3 coding DNA: TGCGCCAGCAGCTTGGCCCAGGGACTGAACTATGGCTACACCTTC. Translating it yields CASSLAQGLNYGYTF.

As regards this clone: This sample includes further DNA sequences coding for the same CDR3. The V and J genes are TRBV2 and TRBJ1-6, with 7 bases matching TRBD1. V shed 4 bases, J shed 7 bases, and the junction held 7 bases outside the gene matches. This CDR3 has 15 residues. Germline V gives CDR1 SNHLY, CDR2 FYNNEI. CDR3 sequence: CASSVQGTLNSPLHF. CDR3 nucleotide sequence: TGTGCCAGCAGTGTACAGGGGACATTAAATTCACCCCTCCACTTT.

The chain recombines TRBV30 with TRBJ2-1, with 8 nucleotides matching TRBD2. Trimming took 2 bases from V and 6 from J; bases not matched to a gene: 9. This CDR3 spans 15 amino acids. CDR1 GTSNPN and CDR2 SVGIG come from the germline V gene (reference sequence). CDR3 bases: TGTGCCTGGAGTCGCGGGACTAGGGGGATCAATGAGCAGTTCTTC. Translated: CAWSRGTRGINEQFF.